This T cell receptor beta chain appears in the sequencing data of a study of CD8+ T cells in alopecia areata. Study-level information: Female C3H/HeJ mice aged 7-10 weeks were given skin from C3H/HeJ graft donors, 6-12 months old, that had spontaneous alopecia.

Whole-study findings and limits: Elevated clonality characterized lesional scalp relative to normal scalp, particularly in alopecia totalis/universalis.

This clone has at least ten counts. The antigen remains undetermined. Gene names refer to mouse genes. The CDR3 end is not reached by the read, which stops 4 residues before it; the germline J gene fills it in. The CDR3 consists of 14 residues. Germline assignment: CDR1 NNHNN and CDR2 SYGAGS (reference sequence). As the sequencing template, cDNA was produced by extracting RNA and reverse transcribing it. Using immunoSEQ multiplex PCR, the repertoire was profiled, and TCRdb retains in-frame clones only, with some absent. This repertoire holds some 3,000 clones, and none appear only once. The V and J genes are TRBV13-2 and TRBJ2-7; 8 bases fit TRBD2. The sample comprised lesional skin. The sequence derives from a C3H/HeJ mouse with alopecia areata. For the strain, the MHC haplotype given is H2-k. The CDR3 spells CASGDDWGGYEQYF. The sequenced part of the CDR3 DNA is TGTGCCAGCGGTGATGATTGGGGGGGATAT.